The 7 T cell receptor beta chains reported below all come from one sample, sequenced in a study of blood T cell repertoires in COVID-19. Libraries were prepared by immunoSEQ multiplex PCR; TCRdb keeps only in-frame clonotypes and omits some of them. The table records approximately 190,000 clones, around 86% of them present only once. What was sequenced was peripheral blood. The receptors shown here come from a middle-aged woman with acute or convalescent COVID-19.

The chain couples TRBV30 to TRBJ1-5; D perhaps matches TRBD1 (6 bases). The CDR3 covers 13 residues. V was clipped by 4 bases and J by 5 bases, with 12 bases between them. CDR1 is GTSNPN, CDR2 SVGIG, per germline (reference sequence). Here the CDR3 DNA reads TGTGCCTGGACAAAGGACAGCTATCAGCCCCAGCATTTT. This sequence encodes CAWTKDSYQPQHF.

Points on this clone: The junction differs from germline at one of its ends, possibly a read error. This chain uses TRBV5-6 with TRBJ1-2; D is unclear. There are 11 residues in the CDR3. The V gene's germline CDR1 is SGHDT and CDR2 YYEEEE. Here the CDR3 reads CASSLGNEPLF. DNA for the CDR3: TGTGCCAGCAGCTTGGGTAATGAGCCTCTCTTC.

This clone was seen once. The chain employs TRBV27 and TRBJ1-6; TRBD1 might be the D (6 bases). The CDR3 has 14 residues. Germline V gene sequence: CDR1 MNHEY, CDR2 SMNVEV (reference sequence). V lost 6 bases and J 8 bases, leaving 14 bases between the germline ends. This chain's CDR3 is CASRSGQIYSPLHF. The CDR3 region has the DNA TGTGCCAGCAGGTCCGGACAGATTTATTCACCCCTCCACTTT.

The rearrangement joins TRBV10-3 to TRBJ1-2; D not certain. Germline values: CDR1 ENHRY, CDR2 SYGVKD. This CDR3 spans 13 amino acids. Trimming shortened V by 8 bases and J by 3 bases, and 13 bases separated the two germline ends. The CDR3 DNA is TGTGCCATCCCGGGCGGAGGGTACTATGGCTACACCTTC. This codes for CAIPGGGYYGYTF.

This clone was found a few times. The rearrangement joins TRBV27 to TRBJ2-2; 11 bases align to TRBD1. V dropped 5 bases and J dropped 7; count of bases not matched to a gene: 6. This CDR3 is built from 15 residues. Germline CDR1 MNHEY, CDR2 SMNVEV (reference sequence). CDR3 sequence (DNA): TGTGCCAGCAGTACGGGACAGGGGGTTGGCGGGGAGCTGTTTTTT. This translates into CASSTGQGVGGELFF.

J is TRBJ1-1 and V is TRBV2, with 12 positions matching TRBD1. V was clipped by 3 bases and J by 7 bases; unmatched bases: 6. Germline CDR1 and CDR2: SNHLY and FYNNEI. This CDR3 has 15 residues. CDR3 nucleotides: TGTGCCAGCAGTGAGGACGGGACAGGGGGCCGTGAAGCTTTCTTT. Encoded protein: CASSEDGTGGREAFF.

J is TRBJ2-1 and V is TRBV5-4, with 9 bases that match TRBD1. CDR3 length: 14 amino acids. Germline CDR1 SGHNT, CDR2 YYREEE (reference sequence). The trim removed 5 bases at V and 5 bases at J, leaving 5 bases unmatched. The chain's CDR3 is CASRDRGNNNEQFF. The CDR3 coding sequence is TGTGCCAGCAGAGACAGGGGGAATAACAATGAGCAGTTCTTC.